This T cell receptor beta chain emerged from a study of T cells in Graves' hyperthyroidism and ophthalmopathy. With V trimmed by 5 bases and J by 5 bases, 14 bases remained unmatched. This CDR3 region has 16 residues. RNA transcripts provided the source from which TCR beta CDR3 regions were amplified. TCR CDR3 underwent first-round RT-PCR with the HTBI primer set. TCRdb analysed the multiplex PCR reads with MiXCR anew, one entry per CDR3 protein. The repertoire includes 600,000 or so distinct CDR3 sequences, about 43% of them detected once, and just over 8% sits in the top ten. On the basis of clinical symptoms, serum thyroxine and TRAb, thyroid ultrasound and orbital computed tomography, diagnoses were made. This clonotype was observed a few times. What it binds is unknown. Broader study findings: Most clonotypes expanded in the thyroid (above 0.001) were also present in blood. From stable hyperthyroidism, ophthalmopathy was separated by a 13 V-J model. It was a median approximately six months before onset that the model predicted ophthalmopathy.

The chain is built from TRBV12-3 or TRBV12-4 and TRBJ1-2; 7 bases are a match to TRBD1. This sequence originates from a woman under 30 with Graves' hyperthyroidism. Source material: peripheral blood or thyroid tissue (not recorded which). The CDR3 protein is CASSRIDREYGYGYTF. The CDR3 DNA reads TGTGCCAGCAGTCGAATTGACAGGGAGTACGGATATGGCTACACCTTC.